The rows below give T cell receptor beta chains drawn from one sample of a study of blood T cell repertoires in COVID-19. Sequencing was performed with immunoSEQ multiplex PCR; in TCRdb, only in-frame clones are kept and a portion is missing. The table has about 110,000 clones, 80% to 90% seen once. Sample: peripheral blood. These receptors all stem from an elderly woman with acute or convalescent COVID-19. The CDR3 runs from the conserved cysteine through the conserved F or W. The D gene is left open where the match is weak. A row's size may be missing; if present it is once, few, many or a size class.

V	D	J	size	CDR3	DNA
TRBV27	NA	TRBJ2-1	NA	CASTGGLVNEQFF	TGTGCCAGCACTGGGGGGTTGGTCAATGAGCAGTTCTTC
TRBV5-1	NA	TRBJ1-6	NA	CASSLAPGILNSPLHF	TGCGCCAGCAGCTTGGCCCCCGGGATCCTTAATTCACCCCTCCACTTT
TRBV7-9	TRBD1	TRBJ1-4	NA	CASSLDRGPPNEKLFF	TGTGCCAGCAGCCTGGACAGGGGGCCCCCGAATGAAAAACTGTTTTTT
TRBV9	NA	TRBJ2-2	once	CASSAQNTGELFF	TGTGCCAGCAGCGCACAGAACACCGGGGAGCTGTTTTTT
TRBV5-1	TRBD2	TRBJ2-3	NA	CASSLAGGTDTQYF	TGCGCCAGCAGCTTAGCGGGGGGCACAGATACGCAGTATTTT
TRBV2	NA	TRBJ1-2	few	CASSLQVGYTF	TGTGCCAGCAGTCTCCAGGTTGGCTACACCTTC
TRBV6-5	NA	TRBJ2-3	NA	CANRDGWDTQYF	TGTGCCAACAGAGACGGGTGGGATACGCAGTATTTT
TRBV10-3	NA	TRBJ2-1	NA	CAISLNSPGEQFF	TGTGCCATCAGCCTAAACAGCCCTGGGGAGCAGTTCTTC
TRBV10-3	NA	TRBJ1-3	NA	CAITQGHRSTGNTIYF	TGTGCCATCACGCAGGGTCATCGCTCGACTGGAAACACCATATATTTT
TRBV30	TRBD1	TRBJ2-3	NA	CAWSLQGSDTQYF	TGTGCCTGGAGCTTACAGGGGTCAGATACGCAGTATTTT
TRBV1	NA	TRBJ2-7	once	CTSSHPGRRRTSGGPSYEQYF	TGCACCAGCAGCCACCCAGGCCGGCGACGGACTAGCGGGGGTCCCTCCTACGAGCAGTACTTC
TRBV6-1	NA	TRBJ2-4	NA	CASSEESGAPKNIQYF	TGTGCCAGCAGTGAAGAGTCAGGGGCACCCAAAAACATTCAGTACTTC
TRBV5-1	NA	TRBJ2-7	NA	CASRPSGAYEQYF	TGCGCCAGCAGACCCTCCGGAGCCTACGAGCAGTACTTC
TRBV19	NA	TRBJ1-2	NA	CASSIIGQGFYGYTF	TGTGCCAGTAGTATTATCGGGCAGGGGTTCTATGGCTACACCTTC
TRBV10-3	NA	TRBJ2-7	NA	CAIGGKGVRVEQYF	TGTGCCATCGGAGGGAAAGGGGTTCGTGTCGAGCAGTACTTC
TRBV5-1	TRBD1	TRBJ1-2	NA	CASSFGTGVYYGYTF	TGCGCCAGCAGCTTTGGGACAGGGGTATACTATGGCTACACCTTC